Here is one T cell receptor beta chain with its context. This clone was seen a single time. What antigen it recognizes has not been identified. Base-call qualities are not available, and no considerably larger clone is one nucleotide away. These data originate in a study of shared clonotypes between healthy human individuals (dated by TCRdb to the early 2020s). Background on the whole study: Three men and a couple of women, aged 18 to 49 years, made up the cohort. For each donor, CD4 naive and CD4 memory were each run on three plates, CD8 naive on two plates, and CD8 memory on one plate. To estimate repertoire size and how much clonotype sharing occurs between individuals, the study deeply sequenced the blood TCR repertoires of roughly 5 healthy adults. To increase sequencing depth and limit assay-specific biases, different laboratories used diverse techniques to prepare libraries and sequence TCR repertoires. Per donor, leukapheresis produced somewhere between about 0.9 and 9 billion PBMCs.

Using the deep immunoSEQ assay, TCR CDR3 regions were amplified from genomic DNA by multiplex PCR. Extracted genomic DNA from each cell subset was spread evenly across all wells of several immunoSEQ 96-well plates, with each plate serving as a replicate. For sorted subsets, each replicate PCR was loaded with 200 ng genomic DNA, equivalent to 25,000 to 35,000 T cell genomes. Purified libraries were quantified with a Qubit 3.0 fluorometer, sized on a Bioanalyzer 2100, and re-quantified with the KAPA Library Quantification kit. A separate single-read 150-cycle Illumina NextSeq 550 flow cell was used to sequence each immunoSEQ 96-well plate. Per the original workflow: The immunoSEQ output contained only junctional sequences without quality scores, so filtering could not match that applied to full-length reads. Sequences were annotated with PyIR, a Python wrapper for IgBLAST v1.9, using IMGT germline references to assign V/J genes and CDR3. Reads were filtered out if the reads had weak V/J assignments (E-value above 1e-6), no CDR3, stop codons, out-of-frame junctions, or ambiguous translated residues. V3J clonotypes were defined by identical inferred V gene, J gene, and CDR3 amino acid sequence. Percentage overlap between repertoires was calculated by dividing the number of shared unique clonotypes by the size of the smaller repertoire. Three approaches were used to assess repertoire richness: RTK rarefaction, the Chao1 estimator, and Recon v2.1 estimates of unobserved clonotypes. For all TCRbeta clonotypes obtained by the gDNA method from several donors, generation probabilities were computed with OLGA. TCRdb limited this immuneACCESS table to in-frame rearrangements with V and J called. A share of clones is missing; checked studies link under half to unresolved V genes, and the rest is unexplained. V and J calls and clone size are those listed in that table; D and trimming were worked out from the DNA. The sample has 2,100,000 or so clones on record, around 95% of them singletons. The top ten constitute approximately 0.13% of the sample.

The germline ends are 9 bases apart after V is trimmed by 2 bases and J by 4 bases. The CDR3 goes from the cysteine to the phenylalanine over 14 residues. Only the CDR3 DNA stays, 42 bases, in frame from base 1. Taken from the germline V gene, the CDR1 and CDR2 loops are MNHNS and SASEGT. Paper-wide results and their limitations: Sampling was limited to blood, and TCR repertoires in tissue likely differ from TCR repertoires in blood. Because the study included only a small number of donors, the genetic and exposure-history diversity represented was limited. Compared with non-shared clonotypes, clonotypes shared by all four sorted-subset donors had higher generation probabilities. Even with the large sequencing depth, rarefaction of the sorted-subset datasets indicated that sequencing was incomplete. Sharing across a few donors was observed for about 4.8% of naive CD4, 3% to 3.5% of naive CD8, 2% to 2.5% of memory CD4, and 0.4% of memory CD8 clonotypes. Pairwise subsampling led to the expectation that sequencing depth would affect the degree of clonotype sharing among donors. Larger estimated clonotype richness was generally found for naive subsets than for memory subsets.

The donors were healthy, HIV-negative adults with no recently reported acute infections or vaccinations. All donors were Caucasian adults living in Nashville, Tennessee, USA. CD4+ T cells were enriched by magnetic negative selection, after which naive cells were positively selected on CD45RA and the negative fraction was taken as the memory subset. After blood collection by leukapheresis, PBMCs were isolated using Ficoll-Histopaque density gradient centrifugation and then cryopreserved in the vapor phase of liquid nitrogen. Purity and quantity of every magnetically sorted T cell population were checked by analytical flow cytometry. Each sorted fraction had its genomic DNA isolated and then quantified by UV absorbance on a Nanodrop 2000c.

This receptor was identified in a man younger than 35 in good health. In this chain, TRBV6-1 is recombined with TRBJ1-5, and possibly TRBD1, on 5 matching bases. Sequenced: naive CD4+ T cells sorted from blood. The cell subset or site label here, explained by the study, means: CD45RA+ positively selected. The CDR3 loop reads CASSERGLNQPQHF. The nucleotide sequence reads TGTGCCAGCAGTGAAAGGGGATTGAATCAGCCCCAGCATTTT.